This T cell receptor beta chain was sequenced for a study of blood T cells in healthy people across ages (dated by TCRdb to 2014 to 2015). Regarding the complete study: In model experiments, template switching captured roughly one uniquely barcoded TCR beta cDNA molecule for every two T cells. To avoid experimental bias, donors of different ages were spread randomly across the sequencing lanes. Two additional independent replicas of 1 million unique cDNA reads from the same blood draw were analyzed for two donors (one aged 18 to 30 and one aged 80 or older). Using deep sequencing normalized with unique cDNA molecular identifiers, the study measured how TCR beta repertoire diversity changes with age. Four age groups were formed from the donors: young (average approximately 15 years), middle-aged (approximately 39), aged (under 70) and long-lived (roughly 88). What the study reported, not specific to this receptor: Estimates of total diversity from one million sequenced T cells were regarded as lower bounds and underestimates. Because the CMV infection status of the donors was unknown, age-related changes in expanded clonotypes may potentially have been confounded. A strong correlation was found between observed TCR beta diversity and the percentage of naive T cells measured by flow cytometry. Because profiling used bulk unsorted PBMCs, naive and antigen-experienced compartments could not be compared conclusively. As age increased, observed TCR beta diversity per million T cells dropped in a roughly linear way, and a significant reduction was already evident by age 40. Compared with the aged group, the long-lived group had more naive CD4+ T cells, fewer expanded clones and increased TCR diversity, a pattern suggesting age selection.

For this clonotype: Its binding antigen is unknown. Base qualities are not recorded, but no much larger clone differs from it by a single base.

Trimming costs V 2 bases and J 5 bases, and their ends lie 15 bases apart. Including cysteine and phenylalanine, the CDR3 has 15 amino acids. The kept DNA is CDR3 alone, 45 bases in frame from the first base. Via the germline V gene, CDR1 is ENHRY and CDR2 SYGVKD. The roughly 42 donors, aged 6 to 90 years, were systemically healthy Caucasian individuals from Russia. Approximately 11 milliliters of peripheral blood were drawn from each donor into EDTA-treated Vacutainer tubes. Ficoll-Paque density-gradient centrifugation was used to isolate PBMCs, with at least 7 million obtained per sample. Total RNA was extracted from PBMCs with Trizol reagent, with at least 5.5 micrograms obtained per sample. Naive CD45RAhigh/CD27high T cell percentages were measured by flow cytometry on a PBMC aliquot from every donor. The library was built by means of 5' RACE. TCRdb lists the instrument as Illumina HiSeq 2500. The second PCR ran for about 7 to 11 cycles and used a J-beta primer mix along with a sample-barcoded 5' primer. A template-switch 5' adaptor carrying 12 random nucleotides introduced a unique molecular identifier onto each TCR beta cDNA molecule. Each sample yielded at least 2.5 million CDR3-containing paired-end reads. The Mint cDNA synthesis kit, primed by a TRBC-specific oligonucleotide, was used to synthesize first-strand cDNA from all RNA. After uracil-DNA glycosylase treatment, a first 18-cycle PCR used universal primers M1SS and BC2_uni_R on all cDNA. As for the original processing: For normalization, 1 million high-quality reads were randomly selected from each sample, with every read carrying a distinct molecular identifier. Instead of being binned into consensus sequences, reads that shared molecular identifiers were thrown out. MiTCR, with a Q25 quality threshold and the strictest error-elimination algorithm, was used for CDR3 identification, clonotype clustering and error correction. Lower-bound total TCR beta diversity was estimated with a nonparametric unseen species model using Euler transformation. TCRdb reran the public reads through fastp at Q25 and MiXCR, keeping productive beta chains. Rows are unified per CDR3 protein, each entry keeping the most common DNA and genes. The V and J calls were determined by TCRdb, not by the authors. The sample has just under 750,000 distinct CDR3 sequences on record, approximately 22% of them singletons. The top ten clonotypes cover 22% of the sample.

The sample comprised blood. This TCR was recovered from a man in his 70s in good health. The V gene is TRBV10-3 and the J gene is TRBJ2-5; the D gene is possibly TRBD1 or TRBD2, with 6 bases matching each. For the CDR3, the sequence is CAISEAGGIGETQYF. The nucleotides read TGTGCCATCAGTGAGGCCGGGGGCATTGGGGAGACCCAGTACTTC.